These T cell receptor beta chains were read from a single sample in a study of cytomegalovirus exposure and HLA in healthy donors. Sequencing was performed with immunoSEQ multiplex PCR; in TCRdb, only in-frame clones are kept and a portion is missing. The sample lists some 110,000 clones, approximately 76% occurring once. Specimen: PBMCs. These receptors were collected from a man aged 45 to 65 in good health and CMV-seropositive. CDR3s include the opening cysteine and the closing phenylalanine or tryptophan. Each record gives: clone size, V gene, J gene, CDR3 protein. Clone size appears in some rows only: once, few, many, or a class for an expanded clone.

clone size: -; V gene: TRBV27; J gene: TRBJ1-5; CDR3 protein: CASSPDREQPQHF
clone size: -; V gene: TRBV7-2; J gene: TRBJ2-7; CDR3 protein: CASSFPATYEQYF
clone size: -; V gene: TRBV9; J gene: TRBJ1-3; CDR3 protein: CASSVGSPGNTIYF
clone size: -; V gene: TRBV23-1; J gene: TRBJ1-1; CDR3 protein: CASSPRTGRRAEAFF
clone size: -; V gene: TRBV7-9; J gene: TRBJ2-7; CDR3 protein: CASSPGQSYEQYF
clone size: -; V gene: TRBV6-4; J gene: TRBJ2-6; CDR3 protein: CASSDDSSGANVLTF
clone size: -; V gene: TRBV6-5; J gene: TRBJ1-2; CDR3 protein: CASSYYGTNYGYTF
clone size: -; V gene: TRBV12-1; J gene: TRBJ2-7; CDR3 protein: CASLTGDFYEQYF
clone size: few; V gene: TRBV10-1; J gene: TRBJ2-4; CDR3 protein: CASSGYEPGQGFQGTKNIQYF
clone size: -; V gene: TRBV7-9; J gene: TRBJ2-7; CDR3 protein: CASSSPGLAGNEQYF
clone size: once; V gene: TRBV7-9; J gene: TRBJ2-2; CDR3 protein: CASSFLAGGPTGELFF
clone size: -; V gene: TRBV11-3; J gene: TRBJ2-7; CDR3 protein: CASSTPGGVQYEQYF
clone size: -; V gene: TRBV5-8; J gene: TRBJ1-2; CDR3 protein: CASSPGQEYGYTF
clone size: few; V gene: TRBV5-1; J gene: TRBJ2-6; CDR3 protein: CASSFGRAGANVLTF
clone size: -; V gene: TRBV15; J gene: TRBJ2-7; CDR3 protein: CATSRRGGGGREQYF
clone size: -; V gene: TRBV28; J gene: TRBJ2-1; CDR3 protein: CATRTGFHNEQFF
clone size: -; V gene: TRBV5-6; J gene: TRBJ1-6; CDR3 protein: CASSLAAGSPLHF
clone size: once; V gene: TRBV6-5; J gene: TRBJ2-7; CDR3 protein: CASSTAIVSYEQYF
clone size: -; V gene: TRBV7-6; J gene: TRBJ2-1; CDR3 protein: CASSLPLSGGVFF
clone size: -; V gene: TRBV7-9; J gene: TRBJ1-5; CDR3 protein: CASSLISTEQPQHF
clone size: -; V gene: TRBV13; J gene: TRBJ2-7; CDR3 protein: CASSNWTGGPHYEQYF